One sample yielded the 28 T cell receptor beta chains listed below, sequenced in a study of T-cell reconstitution after alpha-beta-depleted transplantation in children. Unique molecular identifiers tagged the TCRbeta library. From the PCR reads, TCRdb called clonotypes with MiXCR, one entry per CDR3 protein. Of some 600,000 distinct CDR3 sequences listed, over 10% are singletons. Sequenced material: PBMCs, mostly from graft donor cells, taken 360 days after TCRalphabeta/CD19-depleted stem cell transplant. These receptors all come from a male patient between 5 and 17 years old who had a stem cell transplant for acute myeloid leukemia, so the T cells may come from the graft donor.

The CDR3 DNA reads TGCAGCGTTGAAGGTAGCGTAGTCAATGAGCAGTTCTTC. Translated: CSVEGSVVNEQFF. V usage is TRBV29-1 and J usage is TRBJ2-1, with D perhaps matching TRBD2 (5 bases). The CDR3 extends over 13 amino acids. Trimming took 1 base from V and 6 from J, leaving 10 bases between them. CDR1 and CDR2 (germline): SQVTM, ANQGSEA.

This clonotype showed up just a few times. The CDR3 reads CASSLLGLFQETQYF. The CDR3 nucleotides read TGTGCCAGCAGCTTACTTGGTCTGTTCCAAGAGACCCAGTACTTC. The rearrangement joins TRBV7-2 to TRBJ2-5; D not certain. V lost 2 bases, J lost 1 base, and 11 bases lay in between. The CDR3 has 15 amino acids. CDR1 is SGHTA and CDR2 is FQGNSA in the germline V gene.

In DNA form, the CDR3 reads TGCAGTGCTAGACAGTACTCTGGAAACACCATATATTTT. Translation gives CSARQYSGNTIYF. The rearrangement uses TRBV20-1 and TRBJ1-3, with unresolved D. The V end lost 2 bases, the J end lost 0 bases, and 5 bases lay between the germline ends. Germline assignment: CDR1 DFQATT and CDR2 SNEGSKA (reference sequence). The CDR3 has 13 amino acids.

This clonotype was counted ten times or more. J is TRBJ2-4 and V is TRBV5-1, with 7 bases fitting TRBD1. V dropped 4 bases and J dropped 3; count of bases not matched to a gene: 7. CDR1 and CDR2 (germline): SGHRS, YFSETQ. This CDR3 comprises 15 residues. The CDR3 DNA reads TGCGCCAGCAGCCTCTCGGGGACAGACAAAAACATTCAGTACTTC. Protein product: CASSLSGTDKNIQYF.

This clonotype was picked up a small number of times. The V gene is TRBV5-6, the J gene TRBJ2-7; 7 nucleotides line up with TRBD2. Germline CDR1 is SGHDT and CDR2 is YYEEEE. The V and J ends lost 2 bases and 5 bases, in that order; junction bases with no gene match: 10. This CDR3 region has 15 residues. CDR3 nucleotides: TGTGCCAGCAGCTTTATACGCGGGAGCCACCACGAGCAGTACTTC. Its translation is CASSFIRGSHHEQYF.

The chain recombines TRBV27 with TRBJ2-2; no clear D gene. The V and J ends lost 5 bases and 2 bases respectively, with 12 bases between them. This CDR3 has 15 residues. Germline-derived CDR1 and CDR2 are MNHEY and SMNVEV (reference sequence). CDR3 DNA: TGTGCCAGCAGTCCCCCCGGAGTCAACACCGGGGAGCTGTTTTTT. Translation gives CASSPPGVNTGELFF.

This clonotype was recorded many times. The CDR3 here is CASSLAAGSAYEQYF. For the CDR3, the DNA is TGTGCCAGCAGCTTAGCCGCGGGATCGGCCTACGAGCAGTACTTC. The chain has TRBV7-2 and TRBJ2-7, with D perhaps TRBD2 (6 bases). Germline assignment: CDR1 SGHTA and CDR2 FQGNSA. The CDR3 covers 15 residues. V was trimmed by 0 bases and J by 2 bases, leaving 11 bases between them.

Many counts were recorded for this clonotype. The rearrangement joins TRBV28 to TRBJ2-7; a possible D gene is TRBD1 (6 bases). The V gene's germline CDR1 is MDHEN and CDR2 SYDVKM. This CDR3 comprises 15 residues. V was cut by 1 base and J by 5 bases, with 15 bases left in between. The CDR3: CASSLYRAVVHEQYF. CDR3 nucleotide sequence: TGTGCCAGCAGTTTATACAGGGCCGTAGTCCACGAGCAGTACTTC.

This clonotype was found a few times. The chain links TRBV11-2 to TRBJ1-4; 11 bases align to TRBD1. This CDR3 spans 15 amino acids. From germline, CDR1 is SGHAT and CDR2 FQNNGV. The V and J ends lost 5 bases and 7 bases, in that order; junction bases with no gene match: 6. Written as DNA, the CDR3 is TGTGCCAGCAGCCCGGACAGGGGGCGGACTGAAAAACTGTTTTTT. Residues: CASSPDRGRTEKLFF. The full variable domain, completed using reference TRBV11-2 and TRBJ1-4, is EAGVAQSPRYKIIEKRQSVAFWCNPISGHATLYWYQQILGQGPKLLIQFQNNGVVDDSQLPKDRFSAERLKGVDSTLKIQPAKLEDSAVYLCASSPDRGRTEKLFFGSGTQLSVL.

This clonotype was seen a few times. The J gene is TRBJ2-7, the V gene TRBV12-3 or TRBV12-4; maybe TRBD2 (5 bases). The CDR3 loop spans 13 amino acids. The ends were cut back, 7 bases at V and 2 bases at J, with 12 bases in the middle. CDR3 nucleotide sequence: TGTGCCAGCACCCTTAGCGTTACCTACGAGCAGTACTTC. As protein: CASTLSVTYEQYF.

This clonotype was seen ten or more times. This chain links TRBV18 with TRBJ2-1; the D gene is possibly TRBD1 (6 bases). Per the germline V gene, CDR1 is KGHSH and CDR2 is LQKENI. V was trimmed by 4 bases and J by 10 bases, leaving 8 bases between them. The CDR3 loop spans 11 amino acids. CDR3 loop: CASSHGGEQFF. The CDR3 coding sequence is TGTGCCAGCTCACATGGGGGCGAGCAGTTCTTC.

This clonotype was counted only a few times. The J gene is TRBJ2-3, the V gene TRBV12-3 or TRBV12-4; possibly TRBD1 for D (6 bases). The V gene lost 6 bases and the J gene lost 14 bases, with 18 bases spanning the gap. The CDR3 loop spans 12 amino acids. CDR3 loop: CASSPLGHPLYF. The CDR3 DNA sequence: TGTGCCAGCAGCCCTTTGGGACACCCGTTGTATTTT.

This clonotype was seen a handful of times. The chain uses TRBV20-1 and TRBJ2-1; 8 bases are a match to TRBD2. Germline-derived CDR1 and CDR2 are DFQATT and SNEGSKA (reference sequence). V lost 5 bases, J lost 13 bases, and 4 bases stayed unmatched. This CDR3 spans 10 amino acids. The CDR3 sequence: CSAPRGEQFF. The DNA of the CDR3 is TGCAGTGCTCCGCGGGGGGAACAGTTCTTC.

This clonotype was seen a handful of times. The chain recombines TRBV28 with TRBJ2-5; TRBD2 aligns across 11 bases. CDR3 length: 18 residues. V was clipped by 10 bases and J by 0 bases; unmatched bases: 16. Germline V gene data show CDR1 as MDHEN and CDR2 as SYDVKM. The CDR3 bases are TGTGCCATCACAAAGGGGCTAGCGGGAGGTCTGTACCAAGAGACCCAGTACTTC. It specifies CAITKGLAGGLYQETQYF.

The chain uses TRBV7-9 and TRBJ1-2, with D possibly matching TRBD1 (5 bases). V lost 5 bases to trimming and J lost 7 bases, with 14 bases between them. The CDR3 loop spans 13 amino acids. CDR1 is SEHNR and CDR2 is FQNEAQ in the germline V gene (reference sequence). As DNA, the CDR3 is TGTGCCAGCAGCGCAGACAGCCTGGGTGGCTACACCTTC. Protein sequence: CASSADSLGGYTF.

The table lists this clonotype with a few counts. CDR3: CASSAYTGTGTSYEQYF. The CDR3 DNA sequence: TGTGCCAGCAGCGCTTACACCGGGACAGGGACCTCCTACGAGCAGTACTTC. The rearrangement joins TRBV9 to TRBJ2-7, with TRBD1 identical over 9 bases. The CDR3 covers 17 residues. Trimming took 3 bases from V and 0 from J; bases not matched to a gene: 10. Germline assignment: CDR1 SGDLS and CDR2 YYNGEE.

J is TRBJ2-5 and V is TRBV11-3; TRBD1 matches 7 bases. This CDR3 has 15 residues. Germline-derived CDR1 and CDR2 are SGHNT and YENEEA. With 0 bases clipped from V and 3 bases from J, the junction kept 4 bases outside the gene matches. As DNA, the CDR3 is TGTGCCAGCAGCTTAGATCTGACAGGGAAAGAGACCCAGTACTTC. Encoded protein: CASSLDLTGKETQYF.

The gene calls are TRBV20-1 and TRBJ2-5, with D perhaps matching TRBD2 (7 bases). V dropped 5 bases and J dropped 5 bases, with 15 bases sitting between them. Germline lookup yields CDR1 DFQATT and CDR2 SNEGSKA (reference sequence). This CDR3 spans 13 amino acids. Written as DNA, the CDR3 is TGCAGTGCTCTCCCGGGGGGCGCGGAGACCCAGTACTTC. Residues: CSALPGGAETQYF.

This clonotype was counted at least ten times. V is TRBV20-1 and J is TRBJ2-3, with no clear D. V was cut by 7 bases and J by 1 base, with 21 bases left in between. This CDR3 spans 16 amino acids. Germline-derived CDR1 and CDR2 are DFQATT and SNEGSKA (reference sequence). In DNA, the CDR3 is TGCAGTGTTCGACAAGAGGTGGAGTCAGGCACAGATACGCAGTATTTT. This codes for CSVRQEVESGTDTQYF.

Of note for this clonotype: A clone one base away is much larger, so this may be a read error. The rearrangement joins TRBV7-2 to TRBJ2-3, with D unclear. V lost 0 bases, J lost 4 bases, and 5 bases lay in between. Per germline, CDR1 SGHTA and CDR2 FQGNSA. The CDR3 is 13 residues long. Here the CDR3 reads CASSLALADTQYF. The CDR3 DNA sequence: TGTGCCAGCAGCTTAGCGCTAGCAGATACGCAGTATTTT.

There are a few counts of this clonotype. The chain employs TRBV20-1 and TRBJ2-7; D gene uncertain. CDR3 length: 11 amino acids. V lost 5 bases and J 3 bases, leaving 8 bases between the germline ends. The V gene's germline CDR1 is DFQATT and CDR2 SNEGSKA (reference sequence). The CDR3 sequence is CSAYRVYEQYF. The CDR3 DNA is TGCAGTGCTTATAGGGTCTACGAGCAGTACTTC.

This chain uses TRBV25-1 with TRBJ2-1; 11 bases line up with TRBD2. The CDR3 has 18 amino acids. Trimming at V came to 7 bases and at J to 2 bases, leaving 13 bases not matched to a gene. Germline-derived CDR1 and CDR2 are MGHDK and SYGVNS. The CDR3 DNA is TGTGCCAGCACGGGACTAGCGGAGGGGTCTAGCCCCTACAATGAGCAGTTCTTC. Residues: CASTGLAEGSSPYNEQFF.

This clonotype was seen ten or more times. The rearrangement links TRBV14 to TRBJ2-5, with a tentative D call TRBD1 (5 bases). Germline CDR1 and CDR2: SGHDN and FVKESK. The V gene lost 1 base and the J gene lost 5 bases, with 17 bases spanning the gap. The CDR3 contains 16 residues. Here the CDR3 reads CASSQVRGSYWETQYF. The CDR3 DNA is TGTGCCAGCAGCCAAGTTAGGGGTTCCTACTGGGAGACCCAGTACTTC.

This clonotype has more than one count but fewer than ten. The V call is TRBV9, the J call TRBJ2-1, with 8 bases aligning to TRBD2. This CDR3 is 14 amino acids long. The germline CDR1 and CDR2 sequences are SGDLS and YYNGEE. Trimming took 5 bases from V and 3 from J; bases not matched to a gene: 4. The CDR3 bases are TGTGCCAGCAGTGGAGCGGGAGACTACAATGAGCAGTTCTTC. This translates into CASSGAGDYNEQFF. Full variable domain (remainder filled in from reference TRBV9 and TRBJ2-1): DSGVTQTPKHLITATGQRVTLRCSPRSGDLSVYWYQQSLDQGLQFLIQYYNGEERAKGNILERFSAQQFPDLHSELNLSSLELGDSALYFCASSGAGDYNEQFFGPGTRLTVL.

The V and J genes are TRBV28 and TRBJ2-3; D possibly corresponds to TRBD1 (5 bases). The CDR3 spans 16 residues. In germline, CDR1 is MDHEN, CDR2 SYDVKM. The ends were cut back, 5 bases at V and 1 base at J, with 16 bases in the middle. The DNA for the CDR3 is TGTGCCAGCAGTACGCCTCAGGGTAGGGGCACAGATACGCAGTATTTT. Protein sequence: CASSTPQGRGTDTQYF.

V gene TRBV12-3 or TRBV12-4 combines with J gene TRBJ2-7, with TRBD1 matching 9 bases. The CDR3 sequence is 14 residues long. V dropped 6 bases and J dropped 6; count of bases not matched to a gene: 9. CDR3 nucleotide sequence: TGTGCCAGCAGCCCGGGGACAGGGAAGGGCGAGCAGTACTTC. It codes for CASSPGTGKGEQYF.

This clonotype was counted many times. This chain uses TRBV9 with TRBJ2-4; D unclear. Trimming took 4 bases from V and 0 from J, leaving 14 bases between them. This CDR3 has 16 amino acids. Germline CDR1 reads SGDLS; CDR2 reads YYNGEE. The CDR3 protein is CASSPGRLLAKNIQYF. DNA for the CDR3: TGTGCCAGCAGCCCCGGACGGCTACTAGCCAAAAACATTCAGTACTTC.

This clonotype was counted a few times. The chain carries TRBV5-1 and TRBJ2-3, with 7 bases identical to TRBD1. In germline, CDR1 is SGHRS, CDR2 YFSETQ. The length of the CDR3 is 12 residues. Trimming cost V 3 bases and J 8 bases; bases outside gene matches: 3. The CDR3 nucleotides read TGCGCCAGCAGCTCGACAGGGTTTACGCAGTATTTT. Translating it yields CASSSTGFTQYF.